This T cell receptor (beta chain) appears in the sequencing data of a study of T-cell memory formation after mild COVID-19. Across the study: Largely, the TCR clusters proved donor specific.

Findings and caveats of the study: Some clones that responded turned up in pre-infection memory, which suggests that cross-reactive memory joined in.

On this clonotype itself: Its specificity is unknown.

CDR1 is SGHRS and CDR2 is YFSETQ in the germline V gene. The CDR3 covers 16 residues. The ends were cut back, 5 bases at V and 1 base at J, with 18 bases in the middle. A 5'RACE reaction primed in the constant segment made cDNA libraries of TCR alpha and TCR beta, and these carried sample barcodes and UMIs. TCRdb independently ran MiXCR on the 5' RACE reads; one entry per CDR3 protein. The sample includes over 250,000 distinct CDR3 sequences, 15% of them seen just once. Source material: PBMCs or a T cell subset sorted from them (not recorded which). The clonotype comes from a man aged 18 to 29 who had mild COVID-19 (a few samples of this study predate the infection). Cell type and time point are not known. This chain joins TRBV5-1 and TRBJ1-1; maybe TRBD1 (6 bases). Here the CDR3 reads CASRGNAGVRNTEAFF. CDR3 nucleotide sequence: TGCGCCAGCAGAGGGAACGCAGGGGTACGGAACACTGAAGCTTTCTTT.